Listed below are T cell receptor beta chains from one sample, sequenced in a study of blood T cell repertoires in COVID-19. TCRdb's table, derived via immunoSEQ multiplex PCR, lists solely in-frame clones and lacks some. This sample has fewer than 200,000 clones, with 85% to 90% found just once. The sequenced material came from peripheral blood. The receptors stem from a woman aged 60-70 years with acute or convalescent COVID-19. Each CDR3 is given with its conserved first and last residue. D genes are given only for firm matches. Size is stated for part of the rows, as once, few or many counts, or as a class when the clone is expanded.

j_call	clone_size	v_call	d_call	cdr3_nt	cdr3_aa
TRBJ2-2	NA	TRBV28	TRBD2	TGTGCCAGCAGTTTATTGGGAGCGGGATCGGTCCGGGAGCTGTTTTTT	CASSLLGAGSVRELFF
TRBJ2-7	NA	TRBV2	NA	TGTGCCAGCTTTTTCTTTACAGGGGAGGACTACGAGCAGTACTTC	CASFFFTGEDYEQYF
TRBJ1-2	NA	TRBV27	TRBD1	TGTGCCAGCAGTACGTGGGACAGCTATGGCTACACCTTC	CASSTWDSYGYTF
TRBJ1-6	few	TRBV6-5	TRBD1	TGTGCCAGCAGTTACCGGGGACAGACAAATTCACCCCTCCACTTT	CASSYRGQTNSPLHF
TRBJ1-5	NA	TRBV27	NA	TGTGCCAGCAGTTCTTACAGGGCGGCGAATCAGCCCCAGCATTTT	CASSSYRAANQPQHF
TRBJ1-3	NA	TRBV18	NA	TGTGCCAGCTCACCATTTGAGCGCAGCTCTGGAAACACCATATATTTT	CASSPFERSSGNTIYF
TRBJ2-5	once	TRBV9	TRBD2	TGTGCCAGCAGCCCACCTGGTTTCGGCGGGGGGGAGACCCAGTACTTC	CASSPPGFGGGETQYF
TRBJ1-1	NA	TRBV27	NA	TGTGCCAGCAGTCCTCTGGACAAGGTCCGACGGACTGAAGCTTTCTTT	CASSPLDKVRRTEAFF
TRBJ2-1	NA	TRBV5-1	TRBD1	TGCGCCAGCAGCCTAGGACAGGGGGGCTACAATGAGCAGTTCTTC	CASSLGQGGYNEQFF
TRBJ1-4	NA	TRBV21-1	NA	TGTGCCAGCAGCCCTCGACAGGGGGGTGATGAAAAACTGTTTTTT	CASSPRQGGDEKLFF
TRBJ2-7	NA	TRBV7-3	NA	TGTGCCAGCAGCTTCAGTCGTCCGCACAGGGCCTCCTACGAGCAGTACTTC	CASSFSRPHRASYEQYF
TRBJ2-7	NA	TRBV19	NA	TGTGCCAGTAGTAGGCTTACGGGGGAGCAGTACTTC	CASSRLTGEQYF
TRBJ2-3	NA	TRBV14	NA	TGTGCCAGCAGCCCGGGACTCGTCTTTTCCACAGATACGCAGTATTTT	CASSPGLVFSTDTQYF
TRBJ1-1	NA	TRBV2	NA	TGTGCCAGCAGTGTCCGGCCCTGGGGGGGGACTGAAGCTTTCTTT	CASSVRPWGGTEAFF
TRBJ2-1	once	TRBV19	TRBD2	TGTGCCAGTAGTCGGACTAGCGGGTCCTACAATGAGCAGTTCTTC	CASSRTSGSYNEQFF
TRBJ2-2	few	TRBV24-1	NA	TGTGCCACCAGTGATTTGCTCAGGACAGCCTTCACCGGGGAGCTGTTTTTT	CATSDLLRTAFTGELFF
TRBJ2-3	NA	TRBV10-3	NA	TGTGCCATCAGTCAGACAGGAAGCACAGATACGCAGTATTTT	CAISQTGSTDTQYF
TRBJ2-5	few	TRBV5-1	NA	TGCGCCAGCAGCTTGGGACAGCCCTCGGAGACCCAGTACTTC	CASSLGQPSETQYF
TRBJ2-1	NA	TRBV28	TRBD2	TGTGCCAGCAAGCCTAGCGGGAGTAATGAGCAGTTCTTC	CASKPSGSNEQFF
TRBJ1-2	NA	TRBV7-2	NA	TGTGCCAGCAGCTTAGGCGGCGGCTTCAATGGCTACACCTTC	CASSLGGGFNGYTF
TRBJ1-1	few	TRBV6-5	TRBD1	TGTGCCAGCAGGTACTCCGGGACAGGGGGTACTGAAGCTTTCTTT	CASRYSGTGGTEAFF
TRBJ2-1	once	TRBV21-1	NA	TGTGCCAGCAGCCCTCATGTGGGGACAGCCTACAATGAGCAGTTCTTC	CASSPHVGTAYNEQFF
TRBJ2-3	NA	TRBV2	NA	TGTGCCAGCAGTTCGGACAGCCTTAGCACAGATACGCAGTATTTT	CASSSDSLSTDTQYF
TRBJ1-6	NA	TRBV18	NA	TGTGCCAGCTCACCAGACAACCTCCGGAGGTCACCCCTCCACTTT	CASSPDNLRRSPLHF
TRBJ1-3	NA	TRBV10-3	NA	TGTGCCATCAGTGAGTTTAAGGACAAAGGGTCCGCTAAACCGGAAGGAAACACCATATATTTT	CAISEFKDKGSAKPEGNTIYF
TRBJ2-1	NA	TRBV3-1/TRBV3-2	NA	TGTGCCAGCAGCCAAGCCTCACTGTACAATGAGCAGTTCTTC	CASSQASLYNEQFF
TRBJ1-5	NA	TRBV5-1	NA	TGCGCCAGCAGCTTGGTAGCAGGGAACAATCAGCCCCAGCATTTT	CASSLVAGNNQPQHF
TRBJ1-5	NA	TRBV28	NA	TGTGCCAGCAATCCGTTTAATCAGCCCCAGCATTTT	CASNPFNQPQHF
TRBJ2-1	NA	TRBV5-1	TRBD2	TGCGCCAGCAGCCGGACTAGCGGGAGCTATGAGCAGTTCTTC	CASSRTSGSYEQFF
TRBJ2-1	NA	TRBV19	TRBD2	TGTGCCAGTAGTCTAGCGGGAAGTGATGAGCAGTTCTTC	CASSLAGSDEQFF
TRBJ2-1	NA	TRBV5-1	TRBD2	TGCGCCAGCAGGGGACTAGCGGGAAGCTACAATGAGCAGTTCTTC	CASRGLAGSYNEQFF
TRBJ1-2	NA	TRBV28	TRBD1	TGTGCCAGCAGTGCTACTGCAGGGGGCCACTATGGCTACACCTTC	CASSATAGGHYGYTF
TRBJ1-3	few	TRBV9	TRBD1	TGTGCCAGCAGCGTAGTTGGGACAGCGAGCTCTGGAAACACCATATATTTT	CASSVVGTASSGNTIYF
TRBJ2-7	few	TRBV1	NA	TGCACCAGCAGCCACCGCCGGGGTCTATCACAGTTCGAGCAGTACTTC	CTSSHRRGLSQFEQYF
TRBJ2-5	NA	TRBV9	NA	TGTGCCAGCAGCGTCAGCGGCCATCAACAAGAGACCCAGTACTTC	CASSVSGHQQETQYF
TRBJ1-1	NA	TRBV11-3	NA	TGTGCCAGCGGACGCTCGGGGTCGAGATCTGAAGCTTTCTTT	CASGRSGSRSEAFF
TRBJ2-5	NA	TRBV19	NA	TGTGCCAGTAGTATCGCCAGGGGTGGCCAAGAGACCCAGTACTTC	CASSIARGGQETQYF
TRBJ1-6	NA	TRBV30	NA	TGTGCCTGGAGTGTAGGGGCCGATTCACCCCTCCACTTT	CAWSVGADSPLHF
TRBJ2-1	NA	TRBV11-3	NA	TGTGCCAGCAGCTCCATCCAAGCGGGTGGGTATGAGCAGTTCTTC	CASSSIQAGGYEQFF
TRBJ1-2	NA	TRBV10-2	NA	TGCGCCAGCAGTGACCGCCGGGGGAACTATGGCTACACCTTC	CASSDRRGNYGYTF
TRBJ1-4	NA	TRBV7-2	NA	TGTGCCAGCAGCTTATCGGGGAAGCAGGAAAAACTGTTTTTT	CASSLSGKQEKLFF